What follows are 21 T cell receptor beta chains derived from one specimen sequenced in a study of cytomegalovirus exposure and HLA in healthy donors. The PCR was carried out with 60 Vbeta primers and 13 Jbeta primers. Using immunoSEQ multiplex PCR, the repertoire was profiled, and TCRdb retains in-frame clones only, with some absent. The profile shows about 70,000 clones, roughly 74% of them singletons. The specimen was PBMCs. These receptors originate from an older woman in good health and CMV-seropositive.

This clone is categorized as medium-sized. V gene TRBV19 combines with J gene TRBJ2-6; weak D call: TRBD2 (5 bases). The CDR3 is made up of 14 amino acids. Trimming took off 6 bases at V and 4 bases at J, with 10 bases between the two ends. Germline values: CDR1 LNHDA, CDR2 SQIVND (reference sequence). CDR3 in amino acids: CASRLGLGANVLTF. In DNA, the CDR3 is TGTGCCAGTAGATTAGGACTCGGGGCCAACGTCCTGACTTTC.

V is TRBV9 and J is TRBJ1-2, with D possibly TRBD1 on 5 matching bases. V lost 3 bases, J lost 8 bases, and 20 bases lay in between. CDR1 SGDLS and CDR2 YYNGEE come from the germline V gene. The CDR3 consists of 15 residues. Here the CDR3 reads CASSASTEGRGGYTF. CDR3 sequence (DNA): TGTGCCAGCAGCGCGTCGACGGAGGGACGGGGCGGCTACACCTTC.

V gene TRBV29-1 combines with J gene TRBJ1-2; tentative D call: TRBD1 (6 bases). Germline V CDR1 and CDR2: SQVTM, ANQGSEA. CDR3 length: 14 amino acids. The V and J ends lost 5 bases and 1 base respectively, with 14 bases between them. CDR3 DNA sequence: TGCAGCGTTCCTTTTGCAGGGGATAACTATGGCTACACCTTC. This gives the protein CSVPFAGDNYGYTF. The entire variable domain, with the rest obtained from reference TRBV29-1 and TRBJ1-2, is as follows: SAVISQKPSRDICQRGTSLTIQCQVDSQVTMMFWYRQQPGQSLTLIATANQGSEATYESGFVIDKFPISRPNLTFSTLTVSNMSPEDSSIYLCSVPFAGDNYGYTFGSGTRLTVV.

The table lists this clone with a few counts. This sequence joins TRBV29-1 and TRBJ1-2; TRBD1 agrees at 8 bases. Germline assignment: CDR1 SQVTM and CDR2 ANQGSEA. The CDR3 totals 13 residues. The J segment lost 7 bases and the V segment lost 1 base, leaving 5 bases of the junction unmatched. The CDR3 DNA is TGCAGCGTTGAAGGGCAGGGGGCGAGTGGCTACACCTTC. It is translated as CSVEGQGASGYTF.

V is TRBV5-5 and J is TRBJ1-6; D is perhaps TRBD1 (5 bases). V was clipped by 4 bases and J by 9 bases, with 17 bases between them. The CDR3 loop spans 15 amino acids. Germline loops: CDR1 SGHKS, CDR2 YYEKEE (reference sequence). CDR3 DNA: TGTGCCAGCAGCGCGGGGGGTGCTCGTGGTTCACCCCTCCACTTT. It yields the protein CASSAGGARGSPLHF.

In regard to this clone: At one end the junction does not follow the germline gene, possibly because of a read error. V usage is TRBV7-7 and J usage is TRBJ2-3; TRBD2 aligns across 10 bases. Germline V lookup: CDR1 SSHAT, CDR2 FNYEAQ (reference sequence). The CDR3 extends over 16 amino acids. The CDR3 spells CASSLSPWTSGDTQYF. CDR3 in DNA: TGTGCTAGCAGCCTCTCCCCGTGGACTAGCGGAGATACGCAGTATTTT.

Note on this clone: The germline gene is not matched at one end of the junction; a read error may be the cause. This CDR3 is also generated by other DNA sequences in the sample. The chain recombines TRBV2 with TRBJ1-1; perhaps TRBD1 as D (6 bases). Germline V gene sequence: CDR1 SNHLY, CDR2 FYNNEI. CDR3 length: 15 amino acids. The CDR3 region is CASSEPGHQNTEAFF. CDR3 in DNA: TGTGCTAGCAGTGAACCGGGACATCAGAACACTGAAGCTTTCTTT.

Only a few counts were recorded for this clone. The chain joins TRBV2 to TRBJ2-7, with a tentative D call TRBD1 (5 bases). The V end lost 5 bases, the J end lost 6 bases, and 20 bases lay between the germline ends. Per the germline V gene, CDR1 is SNHLY and CDR2 is FYNNEI. The CDR3 covers 15 residues. The CDR3 DNA is TGTGCCAGCAGTCCAACGAGCCGACAGCCTGGCGAGCAGTACTTC. Protein sequence: CASSPTSRQPGEQYF.

This clone was detected only a few times. The chain combines TRBV4-2 with TRBJ1-6; D is possibly TRBD1 (5 bases). This CDR3 region has 16 residues. V lost 2 bases to trimming and J lost 6 bases, with 14 bases between them. The germline CDR1 and CDR2 sequences are LGHNA and YNFKEQ. The CDR3 region has the DNA TGTGCCAGCAGCCAACGCCCGGGGGAGGCTAATTCACCCCTCCACTTT. This translates into CASSQRPGEANSPLHF.

This clone was detected ten times or more. The V and J genes are TRBV2 and TRBJ1-4; D is uncertain. The CDR3 length is 12 residues. The ends were cut back, 7 bases at V and 5 bases at J, with 8 bases in the middle. Germline V gives CDR1 SNHLY, CDR2 FYNNEI. The CDR3 reads CASTRPNEKLFF. The CDR3 DNA reads TGTGCCAGCACGCGGCCGAATGAAAAACTGTTTTTT.

The CDR3 DNA is TGTGCCAGCAGCTTGGGGGGGCGTGAGCAGTACTTC. Amino acids: CASSLGGREQYF. V is TRBV5-4 and J is TRBJ2-7; the D gene is possibly TRBD1 (6 bases). The CDR3 has 12 amino acids. V gave up 0 bases and J gave up 7 bases, with 8 bases separating them. Germline CDR1 SGHNT, CDR2 YYREEE (reference sequence). Variable domain in full (rest from reference TRBV5-4 and TRBJ2-7): ETGVTQSPTHLIKTRGQQVTLRCSSQSGHNTVSWYQQALGQGPQFIFQYYREEENGRGNFPPRFSGLQFPNYSSELNVNALELDDSALYLCASSLGGREQYFGPGTRLTVT.

The chain couples TRBV5-1 to TRBJ1-6, with unresolved D. CDR3 length: 15 residues. The germline gives CDR1 SGHRS, CDR2 YFSETQ. V lost 0 bases to trimming and J lost 7 bases, with 11 bases between them. CDR3 sequence: CASSLAGNRNSPLHF. The CDR3 DNA reads TGCGCCAGCAGCTTGGCCGGGAACAGAAATTCACCCCTCCACTTT. The full variable domain, completed using reference TRBV5-1 and TRBJ1-6, is KAGVTQTPRYLIKTRGQQVTLSCSPISGHRSVSWYQQTPGQGLQFLFEYFSETQRNKGNFPGRFSGRQFSNSRSEMNVSTLELGDSALYLCASSLAGNRNSPLHFGNGTRLTVT.

This chain uses TRBV27 with TRBJ2-7, with 8 bases fitting TRBD2. Trimming at V came to 4 bases and at J to 6 bases, leaving 8 bases not matched to a gene. The CDR3 has 14 residues. Germline V CDR1 and CDR2: MNHEY, SMNVEV (reference sequence). CDR3 coding DNA: TGTGCCAGCAGTTCCCTCGGGAGGGCTGCCGAGCAGTACTTC. Amino acid sequence: CASSSLGRAAEQYF.

The chain employs TRBV11-3 and TRBJ2-2, with 8 positions matching TRBD1. CDR1 and CDR2 from the germline V gene are SGHNT and YENEEA. The CDR3 is made up of 19 amino acids. V was clipped by 5 bases and J by 4 bases; unmatched bases: 18. The CDR3 region is CASSLGTGTGPGGTGELFF. DNA for the CDR3: TGTGCCAGCAGCCTCGGTACTGGGACAGGTCCCGGGGGCACCGGGGAGCTGTTTTTT. Full variable domain (rest looked up from reference TRBV11-3 and TRBJ2-2): EAGVVQSPRYKIIEKKQPVAFWCNPISGHNTLYWYLQNLGQGPELLIRYENEEAVDDSQLPKDRFSAERLKGVDSTLKIQPAELGDSAVYLCASSLGTGTGPGGTGELFFGEGSRLTVL.

This chain connects TRBV4-2 to TRBJ1-4, with D tentatively TRBD1 (5 bases). Germline CDR1 LGHNA, CDR2 YNFKEQ. CDR3 size: 20 residues. The V end lost 4 bases, the J end lost 2 bases, and 26 bases lay between the germline ends. The DNA for the CDR3 is TGTGCCAGCAGCCGAAAACCGACCAGACGACAGAGTGGTACTAATGAAAAACTGTTTTTT. Protein sequence: CASSRKPTRRQSGTNEKLFF.

A single count supports this clone. The chain links TRBV19 to TRBJ1-4, with TRBD1 as a possible D gene (5 bases). Germline V gene lookup returns CDR1 LNHDA and CDR2 SQIVND (reference sequence). The CDR3 length is 15 residues. The ends were cut back, 5 bases at V and 8 bases at J, with 18 bases in the middle. CDR3 DNA sequence: TGTGCCAGTAGTCCCCGCGGGGGAGTAAGCGAAAAACTGTTTTTT. This sequence encodes CASSPRGGVSEKLFF.

This rearrangement joins TRBV30 to TRBJ1-1; D is unclear. V was trimmed by 3 bases and J by 3 bases, leaving 8 bases between them. Germline loops: CDR1 GTSNPN, CDR2 SVGIG (reference sequence). The length of the CDR3 is 12 residues. CDR3 nucleotides: TGTGCCTGGAGCGGGGTTTACACTGAAGCTTTCTTT. As protein: CAWSGVYTEAFF.

The chain has TRBV4-1 and TRBJ2-3, with TRBD2 matching over 8 bases. The CDR3 covers 17 residues. Looked up from germline, CDR1 is MGHRA and CDR2 is YSYEKL. Germline trimming cut 4 bases from V and 0 bases from J; bases unmatched to any gene: 9. The CDR3 protein is CASSPQPGLGSTDTQYF. The CDR3 DNA reads as TGCGCCAGCAGCCCGCAACCGGGACTAGGGAGCACAGATACGCAGTATTTT.

The V gene is TRBV15, the J gene TRBJ1-3, with a possible D match to TRBD1 (5 bases). From germline, CDR1 is LNHNV and CDR2 YYDKDF (reference sequence). Trimming took 1 base from V and 1 from J, leaving 8 bases between them. CDR3 length: 15 residues. CDR3 in DNA: TGTGCCACCAGCAGAGGGGGGGTTTCTGGAAACACCATATATTTT. This gives the protein CATSRGGVSGNTIYF.

The gene calls are TRBV9 and TRBJ2-1; tentative D call: TRBD2 (6 bases). There are 15 residues in the CDR3. With 9 bases removed from V and 8 bases from J, the gap between germline ends came to 24 bases. Germline V gene data show CDR1 as SGDLS and CDR2 as YYNGEE. CDR3 region: CATGGVGEGSHEQFF. CDR3 bases: TGTGCCACCGGCGGGGTGGGAGAGGGGAGCCATGAGCAGTTCTTC.

Regarding this clone: The junction departs from the called germline gene at one end, perhaps through a read error. The J gene is TRBJ1-6, the V gene TRBV6-6; D is uncertain. Per germline, CDR1 MNHNY and CDR2 SVGAGI (reference sequence). The CDR3 has 14 residues. The CDR3, as DNA: TGTGCCATCAGTTACGTAGACATAAGCTCACCCCTCCACTTT. It yields the protein CAISYVDISSPLHF.